This T cell receptor beta chain was obtained from a study of T-cell reconstitution after alpha-beta-depleted transplantation in children. The library targeted TCRbeta and was prepared with unique molecular identifiers. TCRdb reprocessed the PCR reads with MiXCR, giving one entry per CDR3 protein. This sample has more than 400,000 distinct CDR3 sequences, with over 9.5% found just once. Study-wide points: Some patients showed high day-60 TCRbeta diversity, which derived from surviving recipient T cells and thymic progenitors. Newly produced T cells mostly provided counts and TCRbeta diversity after one year, as hyperexpanded clones declined. In patients about two months after transplant, alpha-beta T cells reportedly arose from several hundred expanded graft clones.

Points on this clonotype: Its antigen remains unidentified.

The CDR3 loop spans 16 amino acids. With 2 bases removed from V and 5 bases from J, the gap between germline ends came to 16 bases. The chain couples TRBV23-1 to TRBJ1-5, with D possibly matching TRBD1 (5 bases). TRBV23-1 is an ORF, and what it does is uncertain. Specimen: PBMCs, mostly from graft donor cells, collected 180 days after TCRalphabeta/CD19-depleted stem cell transplant. This TCR was sampled from a female patient aged 2 to 10 who had a stem cell transplant for aplastic anemia, so the T cells may come from the graft donor. The CDR3 loop is CASSQPGHLSDQPQHF. In DNA, the CDR3 is TGCGCCAGCAGTCAACCGGGGCACCTTTCGGATCAGCCCCAGCATTTT.